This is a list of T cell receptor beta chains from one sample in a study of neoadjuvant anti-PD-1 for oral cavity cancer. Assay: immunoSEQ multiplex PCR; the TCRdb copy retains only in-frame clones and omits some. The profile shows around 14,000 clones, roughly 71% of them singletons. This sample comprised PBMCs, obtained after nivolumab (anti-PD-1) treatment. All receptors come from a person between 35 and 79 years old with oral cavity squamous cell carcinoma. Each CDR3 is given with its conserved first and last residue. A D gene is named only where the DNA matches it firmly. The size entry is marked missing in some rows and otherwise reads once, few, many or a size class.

CASSSGGVGTQYF,TGCGCCAGCAGCTCCGGGGGGGTGGGTACGCAGTATTTT,TRBV10-2,NA,TRBD2,TRBJ2-3
CASGLVTGSTDTQYF,TGTGCTAGTGGTTTGGTTACAGGGAGCACAGATACGCAGTATTTT,TRBV12-5,NA,NA,TRBJ2-3
CAWSLGFAGNTIYF,TGTGCCTGGAGTCTCGGATTCGCTGGAAACACCATATATTTT,TRBV30,NA,NA,TRBJ1-3
CSVEDGYTF,TGCAGCGTTGAGGATGGCTACACCTTC,TRBV29-1,NA,NA,TRBJ1-2
CASSAAPGNTEAFF,TGTGCCAGCAGTGCCGCCCCAGGGAACACTGAAGCTTTCTTT,TRBV6-4,once,NA,TRBJ1-1
CASSQRGGSDTQYF,TGCGCCAGCAGCCAAAGGGGAGGATCAGATACGCAGTATTTT,TRBV4-1,NA,NA,TRBJ2-3
CAWSAGETQYF,TGTGCCTGGAGTGCGGGAGAGACCCAGTACTTC,TRBV30,NA,NA,TRBJ2-5
CAWSKAGVTHTQYF,TGTGCCTGGAGCAAAGCGGGAGTCACACATACGCAGTATTTT,TRBV30,NA,TRBD2,TRBJ2-3
CASSFGTGLIIGGELFF,TGTGCCAGCAGCTTTGGGACAGGGCTAATAATTGGCGGGGAGCTGTTTTTT,TRBV11-2,NA,TRBD1,TRBJ2-2
CAWSPGFYGYTF,TGTGCCTGGAGTCCAGGGTTCTATGGCTACACCTTC,TRBV30,few,NA,TRBJ1-2
CASSPLDRDYGYTF,TGTGCCAGCAGTCCCTTGGACAGAGACTATGGCTACACCTTC,TRBV27,NA,NA,TRBJ1-2
CASSPGYEQYF,TGTGCCAGCTCACCAGGCTACGAGCAGTACTTC,TRBV28,NA,NA,TRBJ2-7
CAWSGQGRGYTF,TGTGCCTGGAGTGGCCAGGGGAGAGGCTACACCTTC,TRBV30,NA,NA,TRBJ1-2
CASIHGRDSVNEKLFF,TGTGCCAGCATCCACGGACGGGACAGTGTAAACGAAAAACTGTTTTTT,TRBV7-9,NA,TRBD1,TRBJ1-4
CASSDGQGGHEQYF,TGTGCCAGCAGTGACGGACAGGGTGGCCACGAGCAGTACTTC,TRBV28,NA,TRBD1,TRBJ2-7
CASRPYRDRGRNEQFF,TGTGCCAGCAGGCCCTACCGGGACAGGGGAAGAAATGAGCAGTTCTTC,TRBV2,once,TRBD1,TRBJ2-1
CASSVAGGRHPGANVLTF,TGTGCCAGCAGCGTAGCGGGGGGGCGCCACCCTGGGGCCAACGTCCTGACTTTC,TRBV9,NA,TRBD2,TRBJ2-6
CASSLGQGVNTEAFF,TGCGCCAGCAGCTTGGGACAGGGAGTGAACACTGAAGCTTTCTTT,TRBV5-1,few,TRBD1,TRBJ1-1
CAIRASDRENQPQHF,TGTGCCATCAGGGCCTCGGACAGAGAGAATCAGCCCCAGCATTTT,TRBV10-3,NA,NA,TRBJ1-5
CASSFDRGRADTEAFF,TGTGCCAGCAGTTTCGACAGGGGGCGGGCGGACACTGAAGCTTTCTTT,TRBV28,NA,TRBD1,TRBJ1-1
CASSFFPDSKRTSDYEQYF,TGTGCCAGCAGTTTCTTCCCGGACAGCAAAAGGACCTCTGACTACGAGCAGTACTTC,TRBV28,NA,NA,TRBJ2-7
CASSLGQDTGELFF,TGTGCCAGCAGCCTCGGACAGGACACCGGGGAGCTGTTTTTT,TRBV5-5,NA,TRBD1,TRBJ2-2
CASNQDRSSGNTIYF,TGTGCCAGCAATCAGGACCGTAGCTCTGGAAACACCATATATTTT,TRBV2,NA,NA,TRBJ1-3
CASSQFQNPGGELFF,TGTGCCAGCAGTCAATTTCAAAACCCCGGCGGGGAGCTGTTTTTT,TRBV2,NA,NA,TRBJ2-2
CASSQEYPSGTSTDTQYF,TGTGCCAGCAGCCAAGAATACCCATCCGGGACTAGCACAGATACGCAGTATTTT,TRBV4-2,few,NA,TRBJ2-3
CASSFYRDTSGNTIYF,TGTGCCAGCAGCTTTTACCGGGACACCTCTGGAAACACCATATATTTT,TRBV11-2,NA,NA,TRBJ1-3
CASKQGGGGSTEAFF,TGTGCCAGCAAGCAGGGGGGTGGAGGCTCCACTGAAGCTTTCTTT,TRBV6-5,NA,TRBD1,TRBJ1-1
CASSLQSSGGRETQYF,TGTGCCAGCAGCTTACAATCGAGCGGGGGACGGGAGACCCAGTACTTC,TRBV7-9,NA,TRBD2,TRBJ2-5
CAITRLPANEQFF,TGTGCCATCACCCGACTACCCGCCAATGAGCAGTTCTTC,TRBV10-3,NA,NA,TRBJ2-1
CASSVGIVGEQFF,TGTGCCAGCAGCGTAGGGATTGTAGGTGAGCAGTTCTTC,TRBV9,NA,NA,TRBJ2-1
CASSPTPGTDPQETQYF,TGTGCCAGCAGTCCGACTCCCGGGACAGATCCTCAAGAGACCCAGTACTTC,TRBV27,NA,TRBD1,TRBJ2-5
CASSISPSGYQETQYF,TGTGCCAGTAGTATATCGCCTAGCGGTTATCAAGAGACCCAGTACTTC,TRBV19,NA,TRBD2,TRBJ2-5
CASTGGRGRYEQYF,TGTGCCAGCACCGGTGGCAGGGGACGCTACGAGCAGTACTTC,TRBV2,NA,NA,TRBJ2-7
CASTPDRDYGYTF,TGTGCCAGCACCCCCGACAGGGATTATGGCTACACCTTC,TRBV6-1,NA,TRBD1,TRBJ1-2
CASSPGGGINIQYF,TGCGCCAGCAGCCCTGGAGGCGGTATAAACATTCAGTACTTC,TRBV5-1,NA,NA,TRBJ2-4
CASSLKQGIHYGYTF,TGTGCCAGCAGCTTGAAACAGGGTATACACTATGGCTACACCTTC,TRBV13,NA,NA,TRBJ1-2
CASQFGTSGGNEQFF,TGTGCCAGCCAGTTCGGGACTAGCGGGGGGAATGAGCAGTTCTTC,TRBV6-1,NA,TRBD2,TRBJ2-1
CASSFSLGLEQYF,TGTGCCAGCAGTTTCAGCCTGGGGCTCGAGCAGTACTTC,TRBV27,NA,NA,TRBJ2-7
CASSYSTSGGYNEQFF,TGTGCCAGCAGTTACTCGACCAGCGGGGGATACAATGAGCAGTTCTTC,TRBV6-6,NA,TRBD2,TRBJ2-1
CASSQAHRAAEAFF,TGTGCCAGCAGCCAAGCCCATAGGGCAGCTGAAGCTTTCTTT,TRBV4-2,few,NA,TRBJ1-1
CASNPSGRVTTGELFF,TGCGCCAGCAACCCTAGCGGGAGAGTTACCACCGGGGAGCTGTTTTTT,TRBV5-1,NA,TRBD2,TRBJ2-2
CASTSGGGAYEQYF,TGTGCCAGCACGTCCGGAGGGGGCGCATACGAGCAGTACTTC,TRBV5-4,NA,NA,TRBJ2-7
CASSHGGGGAEAFF,TGTGCCAGCAGCCATGGTGGGGGCGGGGCTGAAGCTTTCTTT,TRBV4-2,NA,NA,TRBJ1-1
CASSLAGSYEQYF,TGTGCCAGCAGTCTAGCGGGATCCTACGAGCAGTACTTC,TRBV11-1,few,TRBD2,TRBJ2-7
CASSYPGRSSNEQFF,TGTGCCAGCAGCTACCCCGGGCGTAGCAGCAATGAGCAGTTCTTC,TRBV7-8,NA,NA,TRBJ2-1
CSVVVVWGGGETQYF,TGCAGCGTTGTGGTGGTGTGGGGAGGGGGGGAGACCCAGTACTTC,TRBV29-1,NA,NA,TRBJ2-5
CAWSPGGQTFTDTQYF,TGTGCCTGGAGCCCGGGAGGCCAAACGTTCACAGATACGCAGTATTTT,TRBV30,NA,TRBD2,TRBJ2-3
CASSFAGGPHEQYF,TGCGCCAGCAGCTTTGCGGGAGGGCCGCACGAGCAGTACTTC,TRBV5-1,NA,TRBD2,TRBJ2-7
CASSKTRQDTQYF,TGCGCCAGCAGCAAAACCCGTCAGGATACGCAGTATTTT,TRBV4-1,NA,NA,TRBJ2-3
CASSERGNQPQHF,TGTGCCAGCAGTGAACGGGGAAATCAGCCCCAGCATTTT,TRBV25-1,few,NA,TRBJ1-5
CASSEPPNTEAFF,TGTGCCAGCAGTGAACCGCCGAACACTGAAGCTTTCTTT,TRBV25-1,few,NA,TRBJ1-1
CATSAPGGELFF,TGTGCCACCAGTGCTCCCGGGGGGGAGCTGTTTTTT,TRBV15,NA,NA,TRBJ2-2
CAISTGLGNTIYF,TGTGCCATCAGCACAGGGCTTGGAAACACCATATATTTT,TRBV10-3,NA,NA,TRBJ1-3
CASSHSVTAVSYEQYF,TGCGCCAGCAGCCACTCCGTAACAGCCGTCTCCTACGAGCAGTACTTC,TRBV4-1,NA,NA,TRBJ2-7
CASSFGSFGETQYF,TGTGCCAGCAGTTTTGGTTCTTTTGGAGAGACCCAGTACTTC,TRBV27,once,NA,TRBJ2-5
CASRGDRGVYEQYF,TGTGCCAGCAGAGGGGACAGGGGTGTCTACGAGCAGTACTTC,TRBV2,once,TRBD1,TRBJ2-7
CASSDPRTARSYEQYF,TGTGCCAGCAGCGACCCCAGGACAGCGCGCTCCTACGAGCAGTACTTC,TRBV2,NA,NA,TRBJ2-7
CASSDRGRDEQYF,TGTGCCAGCAGCGACAGGGGGCGCGACGAGCAGTACTTC,TRBV28,NA,TRBD1,TRBJ2-7
CASGFLQGKTYGYTF,TGTGCTAGTGGTTTTCTGCAGGGAAAGACCTATGGCTACACCTTC,TRBV12-5,NA,NA,TRBJ1-2